These 25 T cell receptor beta chains originate from one sample sequenced in a study of cytomegalovirus exposure and HLA in healthy donors. This PCR relied on a set of 60 Vbeta primers and 13 Jbeta primers. Generated by immunoSEQ multiplex PCR, the TCRdb table keeps only in-frame clones and is missing some. The data hold about 120,000 clones, with 77% observed a single time. Input material: PBMCs. The receptors were sampled from a man in his forties in good health and CMV-seropositive.

The genes are TRBV4-3 and TRBJ2-3, with TRBD2 as a possible D gene (6 bases). Germline V gene data show CDR1 as LGHNA and CDR2 as YSLEER. The CDR3 loop spans 14 amino acids. V was trimmed by 5 bases and J by 1 base, leaving 10 bases between them. This CDR3 is CASSSGTGTDTQYF. CDR3 DNA: TGCGCCAGCAGCTCAGGGACTGGCACAGATACGCAGTATTTT.

The chain links TRBV7-9 to TRBJ2-1; TRBD2 is a possible D gene (7 bases). Germline V gives CDR1 SEHNR, CDR2 FQNEAQ (reference sequence). The ends were cut back, 5 bases at V and 0 bases at J, with 17 bases in the middle. The CDR3 has 17 residues. The CDR3 spells CASSPWGRGSSYNEQFF. In DNA, the CDR3 is TGTGCCAGCAGCCCCTGGGGGCGGGGGAGCTCCTACAATGAGCAGTTCTTC. The entire variable domain, with the rest obtained from reference TRBV7-9 and TRBJ2-1, is as follows: DTGVSQNPRHKITKRGQNVTFRCDPISEHNRLYWYRQTLGQGPEFLTYFQNEAQLEKSRLLSDRFSAERPKGSFSTLEIQRTEQGDSAMYLCASSPWGRGSSYNEQFFGPGTRLTVL.

This clone was picked up many times. The chain employs TRBV7-9 and TRBJ1-4; 7 bases are a match to TRBD1. Germline trimming cut 1 base from V and 4 bases from J; bases unmatched to any gene: 3. In germline, CDR1 is SEHNR, CDR2 FQNEAQ (reference sequence). The CDR3 is made up of 15 amino acids. The CDR3 reads CASSLVTGINEKLFF. CDR3 coding DNA: TGTGCCAGCAGCTTAGTGACAGGGATTAATGAAAAACTGTTTTTT.

This clone has just one count. At one end the junction does not follow the germline gene, possibly because of a read error. The chain carries TRBV7-7 and TRBJ2-7; 7 positions agree with TRBD2. The CDR3 has 13 amino acids. CDR1 and CDR2 (germline): SSHAT, FNYEAQ (reference sequence). The CDR3 DNA reads TGTGCTAGCAGCCCTGGACTAGGCTACGAGCAGTACTTC. It is translated as CASSPGLGYEQYF.

The chain links TRBV9 to TRBJ1-2; D might be TRBD1 (6 bases). The germline gives CDR1 SGDLS, CDR2 YYNGEE. The CDR3 extends over 16 amino acids. Trimming stripped 4 bases from V and 5 bases from J, with 21 bases between. CDR3 residues: CASSQIGTPKSYGYTF. The CDR3, as DNA: TGTGCCAGCAGCCAAATAGGGACACCAAAGAGTTATGGCTACACCTTC.

As to this clone: The germline gene is not matched at one end of the junction; a read error may be the cause. The V call is TRBV7-7, the J call TRBJ2-1; D is perhaps TRBD2 (6 bases). Germline assignment: CDR1 SSHAT and CDR2 FNYEAQ (reference sequence). This CDR3 comprises 15 residues. The CDR3 reads CASSPVGSSYNEQFF. The CDR3 DNA is TGTGCTAGCAGCCCAGTCGGGAGCTCCTACAATGAGCAGTTCTTC.

This clone was seen a handful of times. V usage is TRBV21-1 and J usage is TRBJ2-5; the table names TRBD1, a call not compared with the DNA. TRBV21-1 is flagged as a pseudogene. The CDR3 totals 14 residues. CDR3 nucleotide sequence: TGTGCCAGCAGCGCGACAGACGACCAAGAGACCCAGTACTTC. It codes for CASSATDDQETQYF.

The table lists this clone with a few counts. The chain combines TRBV28 with TRBJ2-7; a possible D gene is TRBD1 (5 bases). Trimming removed 3 bases at V and 4 bases at J, with 13 bases between. The germline gives CDR1 MDHEN, CDR2 SYDVKM. The length of the CDR3 is 14 residues. CDR3 sequence (DNA): TGTGCCAGCAGTTTTATACAGGTTCAGTACGAGCAGTACTTC. Its translation is CASSFIQVQYEQYF.

The rearrangement uses TRBV19 and TRBJ2-1, with TRBD2 identical over 16 bases. The CDR3 is 16 amino acids. V was clipped by 4 bases and J by 5 bases; unmatched bases: 2. Germline V gives CDR1 LNHDA, CDR2 SQIVND (reference sequence). The CDR3 reads CASSKGTSGGDNEQFF. The CDR3 coding sequence is TGTGCCAGTAGTAAAGGGACTAGCGGGGGGGACAATGAGCAGTTCTTC.

The chain employs TRBV7-9 and TRBJ2-7; 7 nucleotides align to TRBD2. The CDR3 covers 13 residues. Germline V lookup: CDR1 SEHNR, CDR2 FQNEAQ (reference sequence). After removal of 2 bases from V and 7 bases from J, the junction contained 5 bases not matched to a gene. For the CDR3, the DNA is TGTGCCAGCAGCTTATGGGAGGGAGGGGAGCAGTACTTC. This codes for CASSLWEGGEQYF.

The chain joins TRBV2 to TRBJ2-3, with 7 bases aligning to TRBD2. This CDR3 contains 14 residues. The junction had 9 bases not matched to a gene; V was cut back by 6 bases and J by 6 bases. Germline CDR1 reads SNHLY; CDR2 reads FYNNEI. This chain's CDR3 is CASSDVTSVDTQYF. CDR3 DNA: TGTGCCAGCAGCGACGTCACTAGCGTTGATACGCAGTATTTT.

The chain uses TRBV5-5 and TRBJ2-3, with D tentatively TRBD2 (5 bases). Trimming shortened V by 0 bases and J by 4 bases, and 15 bases separated the two germline ends. Germline values: CDR1 SGHKS, CDR2 YYEKEE (reference sequence). The CDR3 totals 16 residues. The DNA of the CDR3 is TGTGCCAGCAGCTTGGAGTGGCAGGCGGGTCCAGATACGCAGTATTTT. The encoded protein is CASSLEWQAGPDTQYF.

The chain employs TRBV18 and TRBJ1-4, with D maybe TRBD1 (6 bases). From germline, CDR1 is KGHSH and CDR2 LQKENI. CDR3 length: 16 amino acids. V shed 2 bases and J shed 6 bases, with 16 bases lying between them. The CDR3 region has the DNA TGTGCCAGCTCACCATTTGTTGGGGGCGCGTATGAAAAACTGTTTTTT. It is translated as CASSPFVGGAYEKLFF. Supplemented by reference TRBV18 and TRBJ1-4, the full variable domain reads NAGVMQNPRHLVRRRGQEARLRCSPMKGHSHVYWYRQLPEEGLKFMVYLQKENIIDESGMPKERFSAEFPKEGPSILRIQQVVRGDSAAYFCASSPFVGGAYEKLFFGSGTQLSVL.

The rearrangement uses TRBV6-1 and TRBJ1-4, with D unclear. Germline CDR1 is MNHNS and CDR2 is SASEGT. V was trimmed by 4 bases and J by 0 bases, leaving 15 bases between them. CDR3 length equals 17 residues. The CDR3 spells CASSVVDHSATNEKLFF. The DNA for the CDR3 is TGTGCCAGCAGTGTAGTAGATCACTCTGCAACTAATGAAAAACTGTTTTTT.

This sequence joins TRBV5-1 and TRBJ1-4, with 8 bases lining up with TRBD1. Germline CDR1 and CDR2: SGHRS and YFSETQ. The ends lost 7 bases at V and 5 bases at J; junction bases unmatched: 7. The CDR3 contains 14 residues. The CDR3 region has the DNA TGCGCCAGCGGAGTCCGGGACAGGAATGAAAAACTGTTTTTT. Protein product: CASGVRDRNEKLFF.

This clone occurred a few times. The chain has TRBV6-6 and TRBJ1-4; the D is unclear. CDR1 is MNHNY and CDR2 is SVGAGI in the germline V gene (reference sequence). This CDR3 has 13 residues. The germline V and J ends were trimmed by 2 bases and 7 bases, with 8 bases remaining between them. The CDR3 loop reads CASSYPEVEKLFF. DNA of the CDR3: TGTGCCAGCAGTTACCCGGAGGTTGAAAAACTGTTTTTT.

This clone was seen once. This chain connects TRBV6-1 to TRBJ2-7, with TRBD2 matching 9 bases. This CDR3 spans 14 amino acids. CDR1 is MNHNS and CDR2 is SASEGT in the germline V gene. With 5 bases clipped from V and 3 bases from J, the junction kept 5 bases outside the gene matches. The CDR3 region is CASSLAGRDYEQYF. CDR3 DNA: TGTGCCAGCAGTCTAGCGGGACGGGACTACGAGCAGTACTTC.

This chain joins TRBV7-9 and TRBJ2-7, with D maybe TRBD1 (6 bases). The germline V gene has CDR1 SEHNR and CDR2 FQNEAQ (reference sequence). The V and J ends lost 4 bases and 4 bases respectively, with 11 bases between them. The CDR3 has 13 amino acids. CDR3 amino acids: CASSSNREYEQYF. CDR3 DNA sequence: TGTGCCAGCAGCTCCAACAGGGAGTACGAGCAGTACTTC. The full variable domain, with the rest looked up from reference TRBV7-9 and TRBJ2-7, is DTGVSQNPRHKITKRGQNVTFRCDPISEHNRLYWYRQTLGQGPEFLTYFQNEAQLEKSRLLSDRFSAERPKGSFSTLEIQRTEQGDSAMYLCASSSNREYEQYFGPGTRLTVT.

This clone is a singleton in its sample. This chain connects TRBV19 to TRBJ1-5; perhaps TRBD1 as D (5 bases). This CDR3 is built from 15 residues. The V end was cut by 6 bases, the J end by 0 bases, with 12 bases between. The germline V gene encodes CDR1 LNHDA and CDR2 SQIVND (reference sequence). CDR3 bases: TGTGCCAGTAGACCTTTGGGGGGTAGCAATCAGCCCCAGCATTTT. Its protein is CASRPLGGSNQPQHF.

V is TRBV19 and J is TRBJ1-1, with TRBD1 matching over 8 bases. This CDR3 is built from 13 residues. Germline V CDR1 and CDR2: LNHDA, SQIVND (reference sequence). V gave up 7 bases and J gave up 5 bases; unmatched junction bases: 6. In DNA, the CDR3 is TGTGCCAGTACAACAGGGGGGGGGACTGAAGCTTTCTTT. It is translated as CASTTGGGTEAFF.

This chain joins TRBV6-5 and TRBJ1-5, with D possibly TRBD1 on 5 matching bases. CDR1 is MNHEY, CDR2 SVGAGI, per germline. V was clipped by 6 bases and J by 11 bases, with 14 bases between them. The CDR3 is 12 residues long. The CDR3 loop is CASSPGGPAQHF. The CDR3 DNA is TGTGCCAGCAGCCCCGGGGGACCGGCCCAGCATTTT.

The chain carries TRBV7-2 and TRBJ2-7; TRBD1 matches 7 bases. V shed 5 bases and J 5 bases; nucleotides not matched to a gene: 12. The CDR3 is 15 residues long. CDR1 SGHTA and CDR2 FQGNSA come from the germline V gene. CDR3 sequence (DNA): TGTGCCAGCAGCCTCACTCGGACAGGTGGGGACGAGCAGTACTTC. This sequence encodes CASSLTRTGGDEQYF. The full variable domain, rest sourced from reference TRBV7-2 and TRBJ2-7, is GAGVSQSPSNKVTEKGKDVELRCDPISGHTALYWYRQSLGQGLEFLIYFQGNSAPDKSGLPSDRFSAERTGGSVSTLTIQRTQQEDSAVYLCASSLTRTGGDEQYFGPGTRLTVT.

The chain joins TRBV4-3 to TRBJ2-4, with 12 bases that match TRBD2. V dropped 4 bases and J dropped 7; count of bases not matched to a gene: 8. Germline CDR1 and CDR2: LGHNA and YSLEER. The CDR3 is 16 residues long. The CDR3 sequence is CASSPDPSGGANIQYF. The CDR3 bases are TGCGCCAGCAGCCCGGACCCTAGCGGGGGGGCGAACATTCAGTACTTC.

The chain combines TRBV4-1 with TRBJ2-6, with 8 positions matching TRBD1. The CDR3 length is 18 residues. The germline CDR1 and CDR2 sequences are MGHRA and YSYEKL. J lost 0 bases, V lost 4 bases, and 8 bases had no gene match. CDR3 sequence (DNA): TGCGCCAGCAGCCGAAGTCCAGGGGGCGGCTCTGGGGCCAACGTCCTGACTTTC. Translation gives CASSRSPGGGSGANVLTF.

The chain joins TRBV18 to TRBJ2-7; 9 bases are a match to TRBD1. CDR3 length: 15 amino acids. The trim removed 5 bases at V and 2 bases at J, leaving 7 bases unmatched. Germline CDR1 is KGHSH and CDR2 is LQKENI. CDR3 in DNA: TGTGCCAGCTCAAGGGGACAGGGATCGACCTACGAGCAGTACTTC. This codes for CASSRGQGSTYEQYF.